The 27 T cell receptor beta chains below come from one sample, sequenced in a study of early T cells in non-severe SARS-CoV-2 infection. TCRdb analysed the 5' RACE reads with MiXCR anew, one entry per CDR3 protein. The sample lists approximately 77,000 distinct CDR3 sequences, around a sixth occurring once. Sequenced sample: whole blood. The receptors shown here come from an adult who was a healthcare worker with PCR-confirmed SARS-CoV-2 infection or an uninfected control (not recorded which).

This clonotype was seen only a few times. This rearrangement joins TRBV14 to TRBJ2-1; D not resolved. Trimming shortened V by 0 bases and J by 12 bases, and 15 bases separated the two germline ends. Germline V gene sequence: CDR1 SGHDN, CDR2 FVKESK. This CDR3 comprises 14 residues. CDR3 DNA sequence: TGTGCCAGCAGCCAAGAACCCCTGTCGGCGATGCAGTTCTTC. This translates into CASSQEPLSAMQFF.

The chain joins TRBV7-2 to TRBJ2-3, with TRBD1 matching over 9 bases. This CDR3 is 15 amino acids long. Germline trimming cut 2 bases from V and 6 bases from J; bases unmatched to any gene: 6. CDR1 SGHTA and CDR2 FQGNSA come from the germline V gene. Here the CDR3 reads CASSLTGTGFDTQYF. DNA of the CDR3: TGTGCCAGCAGCTTAACCGGGACAGGGTTTGATACGCAGTATTTT.

This clonotype was observed many times. The chain couples TRBV14 to TRBJ1-4; D may be TRBD1 (6 bases). CDR1 is SGHDN, CDR2 FVKESK, per germline. Trimming pared 4 bases from V and 5 bases from J, leaving 20 bases between. This CDR3 has 17 amino acids. The CDR3 is CASSLRWPRGLNEKLFF. In nucleotides, the CDR3 is TGTGCCAGCAGCCTCAGATGGCCCAGGGGCCTAAATGAAAAACTGTTTTTT.

The V and J genes are TRBV19 and TRBJ1-4; D possibly corresponds to TRBD1 (5 bases). The V end lost 7 bases, the J end lost 0 bases, and 12 bases lay between the germline ends. The CDR3 extends over 15 amino acids. Germline V gene sequence: CDR1 LNHDA, CDR2 SQIVND (reference sequence). The CDR3 DNA is TGTGCCAGTAAACGGGGGGGAGCAACTAATGAAAAACTGTTTTTT. Amino acid sequence: CASKRGGATNEKLFF. Combining the CDR3 with reference TRBV19 and TRBJ1-4 gives the whole variable domain DGGITQSPKYLFRKEGQNVTLSCEQNLNHDAMYWYRQDPGQGLRLIYYSQIVNDFQKGDIAEGYSVSREKKESFPLTVTSAQKNPTAFYLCASKRGGATNEKLFFGSGTQLSVL.

The rearrangement joins TRBV28 to TRBJ2-7; 7 bases line up with TRBD1. V was clipped by 5 bases and J by 2 bases; unmatched bases: 6. Germline V gives CDR1 MDHEN, CDR2 SYDVKM. This CDR3 region has 14 residues. As DNA, the CDR3 is TGTGCCAGCAGTACAGGGGTGGTTACCTACGAGCAGTACTTC. This sequence encodes CASSTGVVTYEQYF.

The rearrangement links TRBV5-1 to TRBJ1-1, with D unresolved. V was trimmed by 3 bases and J by 1 base, leaving 7 bases between them. The CDR3 spans 13 residues. Germline loops: CDR1 SGHRS, CDR2 YFSETQ. In nucleotides, the CDR3 is TGCGCCAGCAGCTCCGACGGGAACACTGAAGCTTTCTTT. Amino acid sequence: CASSSDGNTEAFF.

There are many counts of this clonotype. This chain joins TRBV7-9 and TRBJ2-3; perhaps TRBD2 as D (6 bases). CDR3 size: 14 residues. The germline V and J ends were trimmed by 5 bases and 2 bases, with 11 bases remaining between them. Germline loops: CDR1 SEHNR, CDR2 FQNEAQ (reference sequence). CDR3 loop: CASSPRDSTDTQYF. CDR3 DNA sequence: TGTGCCAGCAGCCCTAGGGACTCCACAGATACGCAGTATTTT. Using reference TRBV7-9 and TRBJ2-3 for the parts outside the CDR3, the full variable domain is DTGVSQNPRHKITKRGQNVTFRCDPISEHNRLYWYRQTLGQGPEFLTYFQNEAQLEKSRLLSDRFSAERPKGSFSTLEIQRTEQGDSAMYLCASSPRDSTDTQYFGPGTRLTVL.

This chain joins TRBV27 and TRBJ1-2; 7 bases align to TRBD1. The CDR3 has 14 residues. Trimming cost V 6 bases and J 4 bases; bases outside gene matches: 8. Germline CDR1 and CDR2: MNHEY and SMNVEV (reference sequence). As DNA, the CDR3 is TGTGCCAGCAGCTCTAAAGGGACAGCCTATGGCTACACCTTC. Protein product: CASSSKGTAYGYTF.

The chain employs TRBV29-1 and TRBJ2-7, with TRBD1 matching over 7 bases. J gave up 4 bases and V 3 bases, and 9 bases lay outside the gene matches. The CDR3 is made up of 14 amino acids. Germline assignment: CDR1 SQVTM and CDR2 ANQGSEA. The CDR3 is CSVERQGIGYEQYF. The CDR3 DNA reads as TGCAGCGTTGAGCGACAGGGAATCGGGTACGAGCAGTACTTC.

This chain joins TRBV6-5 and TRBJ2-7; tentatively, D is TRBD1 (7 bases). Per the germline V gene, CDR1 is MNHEY and CDR2 is SVGAGI. Trimming cost V 5 bases and J 2 bases, with 16 bases left between them. The CDR3 length is 15 residues. CDR3 protein: CASSRGTAATYEQYF. Written as DNA, the CDR3 is TGTGCCAGCAGTCGCGGGACAGCTGCTACCTACGAGCAGTACTTC.

The CDR3, as DNA: TGTGCCAGCACCCCATCCTACGAGCAGTACTTC. It is translated as CASTPSYEQYF. This chain connects TRBV11-2 to TRBJ2-7; D is ambiguous. CDR1 is SGHAT, CDR2 FQNNGV, per germline. Trimming left V 7 bases short and J 1 base short, with 5 bases between. This CDR3 region has 11 residues.

This clonotype was observed a few times. V and J are TRBV12-3 or TRBV12-4 and TRBJ2-5, with 8 bases lining up with TRBD2. J gave up 4 bases and V 3 bases, and 7 bases lay outside the gene matches. The CDR3 loop spans 15 amino acids. The chain's CDR3 is CASSFGGGISETQYF. CDR3 nucleotide sequence: TGTGCCAGCAGTTTTGGCGGGGGGATTTCAGAGACCCAGTACTTC.

This clonotype has a count of ten or more. V and J are TRBV6-5 and TRBJ1-2; 11 positions agree with TRBD1. The CDR3 has 19 residues. The junction had 13 bases not matched to a gene; V was cut back by 0 bases and J by 4 bases. Looked up from germline, CDR1 is MNHEY and CDR2 is SVGAGI. This chain's CDR3 is CASSYSSRTGGAYSYGYTF. CDR3 DNA: TGTGCCAGCAGTTACTCGTCAAGGACAGGGGGCGCATACAGCTATGGCTACACCTTC.

The rearrangement links TRBV6-2 or TRBV6-3 to TRBJ2-7; tentatively, D is TRBD1 (6 bases). CDR1 and CDR2 from the germline V gene are MNHEY and SVGEGT. Trimming removed 7 bases from V and 0 bases from J, with 16 bases in between. The CDR3 has 15 amino acids. DNA of the CDR3: TGTGCCAGCACGACCAGGAGGACAGCCTCCTACGAGCAGTACTTC. It yields the protein CASTTRRTASYEQYF.

The chain recombines TRBV13 with TRBJ2-7, with TRBD1 matching over 7 bases. Germline loops: CDR1 PRHDT, CDR2 FYEKMQ (reference sequence). This CDR3 region has 14 residues. V shed 9 bases, J shed 7 bases, and the junction held 15 bases outside the gene matches. CDR3 loop: CASLLRDSPGEQYF. The CDR3 DNA follows: TGTGCCAGTCTCCTTCGGGACAGCCCGGGAGAGCAGTACTTC.

The rearrangement joins TRBV7-8 to TRBJ1-5; D unclear. V lost 2 bases and J 6 bases, leaving 8 bases between the germline ends. Germline V gene data show CDR1 as SGHVS and CDR2 as FQNEAQ. The CDR3 has 13 residues. This CDR3 is CASSLNSAQPQHF. For the CDR3, the DNA is TGTGCCAGCAGCTTAAATTCGGCTCAGCCCCAGCATTTT.

This clonotype is medium-sized by share. V and J are TRBV29-1 and TRBJ1-1; D call uncertain. V was clipped by 4 bases and J by 9 bases, with 9 bases between them. The CDR3 loop spans 10 amino acids. Germline V gene sequence: CDR1 SQVTM, CDR2 ANQGSEA. The CDR3 loop is CSVVRNKAFF. The CDR3 DNA is TGCAGCGTTGTTCGAAACAAAGCTTTCTTT.

This clonotype occurred a few times. This chain uses TRBV9 with TRBJ2-7; 7 positions agree with TRBD1. CDR1 and CDR2 (germline): SGDLS, YYNGEE. This CDR3 has 12 amino acids. Trimming removed 3 bases from V and 4 bases from J; junction bases left unmatched: 1. The CDR3 DNA sequence: TGTGCCAGCAGCGCACAGGGGTACGAGCAGTACTTC. It yields the protein CASSAQGYEQYF.

The rearrangement joins TRBV7-8 to TRBJ2-7; 11 positions agree with TRBD1. The germline CDR1 and CDR2 sequences are SGHVS and FQNEAQ. V was clipped by 3 bases and J by 6 bases; unmatched bases: 7. The CDR3 runs to 15 residues. CDR3 residues: CASSFRGGTGGEQYF. CDR3 coding DNA: TGTGCCAGCAGCTTTCGGGGAGGGACAGGGGGCGAGCAGTACTTC.

This sequence joins TRBV20-1 and TRBJ2-2, with 9 bases fitting TRBD1. The CDR3 is made up of 14 amino acids. The germline CDR1 and CDR2 sequences are DFQATT and SNEGSKA (reference sequence). V lost 5 bases and J lost 4; bases outside the gene matches: 5. The CDR3, as DNA: TGCAGTGCTCGGGGGGACAGGGCCACCGGGGAGCTGTTTTTT. It encodes CSARGDRATGELFF.

The chain combines TRBV9 with TRBJ2-7; TRBD1 is a possible D gene (6 bases). V shed 2 bases and J shed 5 bases, with 20 bases lying between them. Germline CDR1 SGDLS, CDR2 YYNGEE. The CDR3 contains 16 residues. In nucleotides, the CDR3 is TGTGCCAGCAGCGTCTACCCGGGACACCCGAGCGACGAGCAGTACTTC. Protein product: CASSVYPGHPSDEQYF.

This rearrangement joins TRBV7-6 to TRBJ2-1; weak D call: TRBD1 (5 bases). Trimming pared 2 bases from V and 2 bases from J, leaving 7 bases between. CDR3 length: 14 residues. From germline, CDR1 is SGHVS and CDR2 FNYEAQ. Here the CDR3 DNA reads TGTGCCAGCAGCTTATCCAGGGCCTACAATGAGCAGTTCTTC. This codes for CASSLSRAYNEQFF.

This clonotype has a handful of counts. The rearrangement joins TRBV5-1 to TRBJ2-3, with TRBD2 matching over 7 bases. Per the germline V gene, CDR1 is SGHRS and CDR2 is YFSETQ. V was clipped by 0 bases and J by 5 bases; unmatched bases: 6. This CDR3 has 15 residues. The CDR3 reads CASSLASGVGDTQYF. The CDR3 coding sequence is TGCGCCAGCAGCTTGGCCAGCGGGGTTGGAGATACGCAGTATTTT.

This clonotype has only a few counts. This chain connects TRBV9 to TRBJ2-5; 11 bases fit TRBD1. Germline V gene sequence: CDR1 SGDLS, CDR2 YYNGEE. With 4 bases clipped from V and 5 bases from J, the junction kept 7 bases outside the gene matches. The CDR3 has 15 residues. The CDR3 DNA reads TGTGCCAGCAGCCCGCGGGACAGGGGGAGGGAGACCCAGTACTTC. It is translated as CASSPRDRGRETQYF.

There are a few counts of this clonotype. The chain couples TRBV4-2 to TRBJ2-7, with D possibly TRBD2 on 6 matching bases. Per the germline V gene, CDR1 is LGHNA and CDR2 is YNFKEQ. The V end was cut by 0 bases, the J end by 4 bases, with 16 bases between. The CDR3 length is 16 residues. CDR3 sequence: CASSQEASGTVYEQYF. Written as DNA, the CDR3 is TGTGCCAGCAGCCAAGAGGCCTCCGGGACTGTATACGAGCAGTACTTC.

The J gene is TRBJ2-7, the V gene TRBV5-6; 10 bases line up with TRBD1. The CDR3 consists of 15 residues. Germline V CDR1 and CDR2: SGHDT, YYEEEE. With V trimmed by 2 bases and J by 7 bases, 9 bases remained unmatched. CDR3 coding DNA: TGTGCCAGCAGCTTACCGGGACAGGGGCCGGAAGAGCAGTACTTC. Encoded protein: CASSLPGQGPEEQYF. The full variable domain, rest sourced from reference TRBV5-6 and TRBJ2-7, is DAGVTQSPTHLIKTRGQQVTLRCSPKSGHDTVSWYQQALGQGPQFIFQYYEEEERQRGNFPDRFSGHQFPNYSSELNVNALLLGDSALYLCASSLPGQGPEEQYFGPGTRLTVT.

The chain carries TRBV11-3 and TRBJ2-1; 9 nucleotides match TRBD2. This CDR3 is built from 16 residues. The V segment lost 5 bases and the J segment 9 bases; nucleotides outside the gene matches: 14. The germline V gene has CDR1 SGHNT and CDR2 YENEEA. Here the CDR3 reads CASSQGGAGGPSEQFF. The CDR3 DNA is TGTGCCAGCAGCCAGGGGGGCGCGGGAGGGCCGAGTGAGCAGTTCTTC.